This T cell receptor (beta chain) was captured by sequencing in a study of graft-versus-host responses after intestinal transplantation. Study as a whole: Once they had received anti-thymocyte globulin induction, all recipients took tacrolimus and steroids for around three years.

V lost 4 bases to trimming and J lost 3 bases; unmatched junction nucleotides: 10. The CDR3 has 18 residues. Germline-derived CDR1 and CDR2 are SGHRS and YFSETQ. The assay was immunoSEQ multiplex PCR, and TCRdb's table has in-frame clones only and misses some. The table records tens of thousands of clones, roughly nine tenths of them present only once. The sequence was collected from a human patient who received an intestinal transplant, so some T cells may come from the graft donor. V and J are TRBV5-1 and TRBJ2-3; 14 bases fit TRBD2. The source was PBMCs, collected 300 to 320 days after intestinal transplant. The CDR3 sequence is CASSQTSGGVARTDTQYF. CDR3 bases: TGCGCCAGCAGCCAGACTAGCGGGGGGGTAGCGAGAACAGATACGCAGTATTTT.